One sample yielded the 5 T cell receptor beta chains listed below, sequenced in a study of graft-versus-host responses after intestinal transplantation. Method: immunoSEQ multiplex PCR; TCRdb's copy keeps in-frame clones and lacks some. The sample lists fewer than 20,000 clones; approximately 40% were seen once. The sequenced sample was alloreactive CD4+ T cells from a mixed lymphocyte reaction culture, obtained before intestinal transplant. As to subset: CFSE-low proliferating T cells sorted from approximately 6-day pre-transplant mixed lymphocyte reaction (GvH or HvG direction). These receptors all stem from a human patient who received an intestinal transplant.

The V gene is TRBV18, the J gene TRBJ2-6; the D gene is possibly TRBD2 (5 bases). Germline V gene data show CDR1 as KGHSH and CDR2 as LQKENI. V lost 3 bases, J lost 3 bases, and 15 bases lay in between. The CDR3 sequence is 17 residues long. The CDR3, as DNA: TGTGCCAGCTCACCCCGACGGGGAGAAGGTGGGGCCAACGTCCTGACTTTC. This gives the protein CASSPRRGEGGANVLTF.

The CDR3 loop is CASSLVSRTEAFF. For the CDR3, the DNA is TGCGCCAGCAGCTTGGTTTCGCGCACTGAAGCTTTCTTT. This rearrangement joins TRBV5-1 to TRBJ1-1; the D is unclear. The CDR3 consists of 13 residues. From germline, CDR1 is SGHRS and CDR2 YFSETQ. Trimming removed 0 bases at V and 4 bases at J, with 7 bases between.

This rearrangement joins TRBV6-6 to TRBJ2-3; perhaps TRBD2 as D (7 bases). Between the trimmed V and J ends, which lost 7 bases and 4 bases, there was a span of 21 bases. CDR3 length equals 16 residues. Germline assignment: CDR1 MNHNY and CDR2 SVGAGI (reference sequence). The CDR3 DNA reads TGTGCCAGCACCAGAGGGGGGGGCTCCAGGGCAGATACGCAGTATTTT. Translated, it gives CASTRGGGSRADTQYF.

The chain links TRBV18 to TRBJ1-6, with 9 bases that match TRBD1. The CDR3 contains 18 residues. Germline V CDR1 and CDR2: KGHSH, LQKENI. V shed 1 base and J 10 bases; nucleotides not matched to a gene: 14. CDR3 amino acids: CASSPRGLTGGAGSPLHF. The DNA of the CDR3 is TGTGCCAGCTCACCACGGGGCCTTACAGGGGGCGCAGGGTCACCCCTCCACTTT.

This clone came up a few times. This chain uses TRBV20-1 with TRBJ1-2; D is undetermined. V dropped 4 bases and J dropped 6 bases, with 6 bases sitting between them. The germline gives CDR1 DFQATT, CDR2 SNEGSKA (reference sequence). This CDR3 contains 10 residues. The DNA of the CDR3 is TGCAGTGCTATAACAGATGGCTACACCTTC. Encoded protein: CSAITDGYTF.